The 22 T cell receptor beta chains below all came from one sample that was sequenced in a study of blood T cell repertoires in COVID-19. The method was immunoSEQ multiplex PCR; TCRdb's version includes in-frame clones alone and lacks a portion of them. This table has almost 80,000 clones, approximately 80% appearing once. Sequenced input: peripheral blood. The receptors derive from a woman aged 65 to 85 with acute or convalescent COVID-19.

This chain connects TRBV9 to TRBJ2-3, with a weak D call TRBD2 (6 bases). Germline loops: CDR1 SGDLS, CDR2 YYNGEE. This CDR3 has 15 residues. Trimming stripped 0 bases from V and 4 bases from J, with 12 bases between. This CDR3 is CASSVGLGLADTQYF. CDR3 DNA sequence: TGTGCCAGCAGCGTAGGGCTGGGACTTGCAGATACGCAGTATTTT.

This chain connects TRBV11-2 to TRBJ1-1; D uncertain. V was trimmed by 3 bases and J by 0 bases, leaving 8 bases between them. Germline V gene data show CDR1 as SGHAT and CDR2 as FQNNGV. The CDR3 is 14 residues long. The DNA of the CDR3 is TGTGCCAGCAGCTTTGGCATTTTGAACACTGAAGCTTTCTTT. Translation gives CASSFGILNTEAFF.

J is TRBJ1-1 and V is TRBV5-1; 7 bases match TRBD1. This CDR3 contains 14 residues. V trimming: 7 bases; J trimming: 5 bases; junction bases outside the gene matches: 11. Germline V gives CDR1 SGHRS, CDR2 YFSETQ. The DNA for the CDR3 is TGCGCCAGCGCCACCGGGACAGCTTTTACTGAAGCTTTCTTT. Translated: CASATGTAFTEAFF.

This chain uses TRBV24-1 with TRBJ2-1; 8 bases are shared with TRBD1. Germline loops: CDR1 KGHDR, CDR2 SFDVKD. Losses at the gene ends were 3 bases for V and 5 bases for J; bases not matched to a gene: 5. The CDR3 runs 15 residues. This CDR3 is CATSDPDRDHNEQFF. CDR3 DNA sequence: TGTGCCACCAGTGATCCGGACAGGGACCACAATGAGCAGTTCTTC.

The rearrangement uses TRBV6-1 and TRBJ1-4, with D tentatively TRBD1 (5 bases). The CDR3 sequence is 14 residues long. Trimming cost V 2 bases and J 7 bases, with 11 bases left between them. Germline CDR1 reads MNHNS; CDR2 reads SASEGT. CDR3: CASSEMAGREKLFF. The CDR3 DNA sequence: TGTGCCAGCAGTGAAATGGCAGGGCGTGAAAAACTGTTTTTT.

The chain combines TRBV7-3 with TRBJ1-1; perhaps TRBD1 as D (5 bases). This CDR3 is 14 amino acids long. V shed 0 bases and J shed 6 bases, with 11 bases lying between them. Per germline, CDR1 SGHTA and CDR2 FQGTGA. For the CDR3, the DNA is TGTGCCAGCAGCTTAACCAGGGATGGTGCTGAAGCTTTCTTT. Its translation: CASSLTRDGAEAFF.

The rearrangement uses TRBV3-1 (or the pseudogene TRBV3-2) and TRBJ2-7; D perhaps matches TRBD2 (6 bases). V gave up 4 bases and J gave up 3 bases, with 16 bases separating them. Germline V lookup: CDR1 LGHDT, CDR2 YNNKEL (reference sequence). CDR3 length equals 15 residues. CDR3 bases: TGTGCCAGCAGCCGGGACTCCGGGTCACTCTACGAGCAGTACTTC. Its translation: CASSRDSGSLYEQYF.

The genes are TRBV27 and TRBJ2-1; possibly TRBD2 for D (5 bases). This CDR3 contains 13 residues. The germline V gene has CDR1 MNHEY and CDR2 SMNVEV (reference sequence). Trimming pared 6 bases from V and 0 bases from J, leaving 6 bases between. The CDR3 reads CASRGSSYNEQFF. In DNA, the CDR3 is TGTGCCAGCAGGGGGAGCTCCTACAATGAGCAGTTCTTC.

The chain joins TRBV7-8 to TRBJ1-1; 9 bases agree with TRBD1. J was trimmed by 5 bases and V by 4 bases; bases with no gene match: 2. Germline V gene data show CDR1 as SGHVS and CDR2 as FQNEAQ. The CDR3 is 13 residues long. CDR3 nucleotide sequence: TGTGCCAGCAGCTGGGGACAGGGAACTGAAGCTTTCTTT. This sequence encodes CASSWGQGTEAFF.

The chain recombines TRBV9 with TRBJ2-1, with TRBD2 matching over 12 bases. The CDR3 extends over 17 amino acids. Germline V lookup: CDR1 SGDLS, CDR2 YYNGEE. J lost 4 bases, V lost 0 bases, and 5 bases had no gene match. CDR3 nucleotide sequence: TGTGCCAGCAGCGTAGCCCCTAGCGGGAGGGCTTACAATGAGCAGTTCTTC. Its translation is CASSVAPSGRAYNEQFF.

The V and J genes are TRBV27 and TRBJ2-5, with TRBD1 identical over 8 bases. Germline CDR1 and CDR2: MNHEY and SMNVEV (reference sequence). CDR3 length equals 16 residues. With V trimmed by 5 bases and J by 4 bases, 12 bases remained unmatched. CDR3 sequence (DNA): TGTGCCAGCAGTCACAGACAGGGGAGAGGCGTAGAGACCCAGTACTTC. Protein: CASSHRQGRGVETQYF.

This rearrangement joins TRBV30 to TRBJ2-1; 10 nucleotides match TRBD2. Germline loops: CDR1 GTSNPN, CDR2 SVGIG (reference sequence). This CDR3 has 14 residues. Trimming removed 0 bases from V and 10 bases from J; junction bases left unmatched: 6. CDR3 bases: TGTGCCTGGAGTGTAACTAGCGGGAACAGAGAGCAGTTCTTC. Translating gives CAWSVTSGNREQFF.

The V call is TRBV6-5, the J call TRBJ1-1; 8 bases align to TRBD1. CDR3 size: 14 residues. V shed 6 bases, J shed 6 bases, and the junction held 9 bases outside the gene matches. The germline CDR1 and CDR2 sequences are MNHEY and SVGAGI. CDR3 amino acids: CASRVNQGASEAFF. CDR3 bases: TGTGCCAGCAGGGTTAATCAGGGGGCCTCTGAAGCTTTCTTT.

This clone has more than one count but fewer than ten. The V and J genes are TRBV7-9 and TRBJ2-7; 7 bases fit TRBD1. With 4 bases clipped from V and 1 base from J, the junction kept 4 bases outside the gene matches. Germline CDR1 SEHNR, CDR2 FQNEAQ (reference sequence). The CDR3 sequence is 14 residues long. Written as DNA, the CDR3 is TGTGCCAGCAGCTACGGGACAGTTTCCTACGAGCAGTACTTC. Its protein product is CASSYGTVSYEQYF.

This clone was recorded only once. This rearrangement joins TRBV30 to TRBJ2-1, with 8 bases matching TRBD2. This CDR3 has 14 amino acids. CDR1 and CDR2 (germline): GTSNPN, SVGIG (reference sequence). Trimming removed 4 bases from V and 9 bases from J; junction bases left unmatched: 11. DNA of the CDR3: TGTGCCTGGACCCGCCCGGGAGGGCGGGGTGAGCAGTTCTTC. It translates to CAWTRPGGRGEQFF. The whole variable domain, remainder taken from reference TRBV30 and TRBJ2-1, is SQTIHQWPATLVQPVGSPLSLECTVEGTSNPNLYWYRQAAGRGLQLLFYSVGIGQISSEVPQNLSASRPQDRQFILSSKKLLLSDSGFYLCAWTRPGGRGEQFFGPGTRLTVL.

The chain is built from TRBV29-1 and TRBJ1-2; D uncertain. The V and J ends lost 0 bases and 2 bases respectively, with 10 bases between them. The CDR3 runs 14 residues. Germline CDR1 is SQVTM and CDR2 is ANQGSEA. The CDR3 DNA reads TGCAGCGTTGAAGACCCGACTGAGAACTATGGCTACACCTTC. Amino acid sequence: CSVEDPTENYGYTF. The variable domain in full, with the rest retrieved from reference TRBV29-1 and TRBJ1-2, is SAVISQKPSRDICQRGTSLTIQCQVDSQVTMMFWYRQQPGQSLTLIATANQGSEATYESGFVIDKFPISRPNLTFSTLTVSNMSPEDSSIYLCSVEDPTENYGYTFGSGTRLTVV.

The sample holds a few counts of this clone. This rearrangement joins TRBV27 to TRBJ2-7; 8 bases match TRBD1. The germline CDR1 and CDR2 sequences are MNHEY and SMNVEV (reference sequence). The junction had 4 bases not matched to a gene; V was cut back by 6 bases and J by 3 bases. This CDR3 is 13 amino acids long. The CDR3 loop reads CASRITGGYEQYF. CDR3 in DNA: TGTGCCAGCAGGATAACAGGGGGCTACGAGCAGTACTTC.

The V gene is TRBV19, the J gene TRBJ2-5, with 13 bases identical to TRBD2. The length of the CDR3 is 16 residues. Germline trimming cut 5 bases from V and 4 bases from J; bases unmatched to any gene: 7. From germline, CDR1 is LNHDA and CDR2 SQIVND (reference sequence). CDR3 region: CASSPLAGGPVETQYF. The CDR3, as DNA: TGTGCCAGTAGTCCACTAGCGGGAGGGCCTGTAGAGACCCAGTACTTC.

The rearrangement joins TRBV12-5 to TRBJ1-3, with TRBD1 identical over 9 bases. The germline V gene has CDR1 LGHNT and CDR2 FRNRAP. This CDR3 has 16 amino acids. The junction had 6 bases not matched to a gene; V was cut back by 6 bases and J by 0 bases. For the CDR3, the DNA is TGTGCTAGTGGAAAAGGACAGGGGAGCTCTGGAAACACCATATATTTT. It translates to CASGKGQGSSGNTIYF.

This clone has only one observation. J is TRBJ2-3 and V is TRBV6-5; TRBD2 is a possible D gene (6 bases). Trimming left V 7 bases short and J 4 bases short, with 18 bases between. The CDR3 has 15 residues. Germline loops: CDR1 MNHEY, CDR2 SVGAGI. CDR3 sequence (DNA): TGTGCCAGCAATTCAGGAGGGGCCGGCGCAGATACGCAGTATTTT. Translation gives CASNSGGAGADTQYF.

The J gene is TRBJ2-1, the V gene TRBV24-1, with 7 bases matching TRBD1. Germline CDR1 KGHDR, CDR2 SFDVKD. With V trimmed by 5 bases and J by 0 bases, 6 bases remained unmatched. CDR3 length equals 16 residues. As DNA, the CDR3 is TGTGCCACCAGTGGAGCACAGGGGAGCTCCTACAATGAGCAGTTCTTC. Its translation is CATSGAQGSSYNEQFF.

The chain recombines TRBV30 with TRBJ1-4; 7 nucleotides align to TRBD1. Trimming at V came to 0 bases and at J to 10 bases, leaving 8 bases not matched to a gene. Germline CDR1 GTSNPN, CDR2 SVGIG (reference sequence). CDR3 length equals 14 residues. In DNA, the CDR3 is TGTGCCTGGAGTGTACAGGGGTGGGATGGAAAACTGTTTTTT. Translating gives CAWSVQGWDGKLFF.